Below, 20 T cell receptor beta chains from the same sample are listed, as sequenced in a study of blood T cell repertoires in COVID-19. Repertoires were generated with immunoSEQ multiplex PCR, while TCRdb's copy carries only in-frame clones and drops some. The sample holds about 210,000 clones, roughly nine tenths seen once. The sequenced sample consisted of PBMCs or T cells enriched from blood (not recorded which). These receptors were obtained from a woman between 18 and 30 years old who had recovered from COVID-19.

The chain recombines TRBV18 with TRBJ2-3; a possible D gene is TRBD2 (6 bases). Deletions cut 3 bases from V and 2 bases from J, with 12 bases between. This CDR3 contains 15 residues. The germline V gene has CDR1 KGHSH and CDR2 LQKENI. Written as DNA, the CDR3 is TGTGCCAGCTCACCTTATAGCGGAATCACAGATACGCAGTATTTT. Its protein is CASSPYSGITDTQYF.

J is TRBJ2-2 and V is TRBV5-4; D is perhaps TRBD1 (6 bases). The CDR3 consists of 15 residues. Germline V lookup: CDR1 SGHNT, CDR2 YYREEE (reference sequence). Trimming removed 4 bases at V and 1 base at J, with 11 bases between. CDR3 nucleotide sequence: TGTGCCAGCAGCCTAAAGACAGGGAACACCGGGGAGCTGTTTTTT. Its translation is CASSLKTGNTGELFF.

The rearrangement uses TRBV3-1 (or the pseudogene TRBV3-2) and TRBJ1-5; 7 bases map to TRBD1. CDR1 is LGHDT, CDR2 YNNKEL, per germline (reference sequence). CDR3 length equals 15 residues. The ends lost 3 bases at V and 1 base at J; junction bases unmatched: 3. The CDR3 loop is CASSQMGQSNQPQHF. The CDR3 nucleotides read TGTGCCAGCAGCCAGATGGGACAGAGCAATCAGCCCCAGCATTTT.

This chain connects TRBV6-5 to TRBJ2-5, with TRBD1 matching 7 bases. This CDR3 has 15 residues. The germline V gene has CDR1 MNHEY and CDR2 SVGAGI. Trimming at V came to 0 bases and at J to 5 bases, leaving 6 bases not matched to a gene. This chain's CDR3 is CASSYSKGAWETQYF. CDR3 sequence (DNA): TGTGCCAGCAGTTACTCAAAGGGGGCGTGGGAGACCCAGTACTTC.

The chain recombines TRBV7-9 with TRBJ2-1; unclear D gene. Trimming removed 3 bases at V and 5 bases at J, with 8 bases between. CDR3 length: 13 residues. From germline, CDR1 is SEHNR and CDR2 FQNEAQ (reference sequence). This CDR3 is CASSFNGDNEQFF. DNA for the CDR3: TGTGCCAGCAGCTTTAACGGAGACAATGAGCAGTTCTTC.

V gene TRBV2 combines with J gene TRBJ1-5; the match to TRBD1 covers 8 bases. The CDR3 spans 14 residues. The germline CDR1 and CDR2 sequences are SNHLY and FYNNEI. V shed 4 bases and J 3 bases; nucleotides not matched to a gene: 2. Written as DNA, the CDR3 is TGTGCCAGCAGTGTGGGACAGGTCAATCAGCCCCAGCATTTT. Its protein is CASSVGQVNQPQHF.

J is TRBJ2-5 and V is TRBV30, with 9 positions matching TRBD1. There are 16 residues in the CDR3. The J segment lost 3 bases and the V segment lost 3 bases, leaving 11 bases of the junction unmatched. CDR1 is GTSNPN, CDR2 SVGIG, per germline (reference sequence). The CDR3 is CAWRGQGWDREETQYF. Written as DNA, the CDR3 is TGTGCCTGGAGAGGACAGGGGTGGGACAGGGAAGAGACCCAGTACTTC.

This clone appeared many times. CDR3 residues: CASVTLGSTEAFF. CDR3 sequence (DNA): TGTGCCAGTGTGACTTTGGGGAGCACTGAAGCTTTCTTT. V gene TRBV19 combines with J gene TRBJ1-1; no firm D call. CDR3 length: 13 amino acids. CDR1 is LNHDA and CDR2 is SQIVND in the germline V gene (reference sequence). Trimming pared 8 bases from V and 4 bases from J, leaving 14 bases between.

In regard to this clone: Other DNA sequences within the sample encode an identical CDR3. The V call is TRBV28, the J call TRBJ1-3; no definite D call. The CDR3 is 12 residues long. V lost 8 bases, J lost 2 bases, and 7 bases lay in between. Per germline, CDR1 MDHEN and CDR2 SYDVKM. The CDR3 sequence: CASRGTGNTIYF. The CDR3 coding sequence is TGTGCCAGCCGGGGTACTGGAAACACCATATATTTT.

In its sample, this clone was seen once. The J gene is TRBJ1-2, the V gene TRBV6-5; D perhaps matches TRBD1 (6 bases). The CDR3 spans 13 residues. Trimming removed 5 bases from V and 4 bases from J, with 11 bases in between. Germline CDR1 is MNHEY and CDR2 is SVGAGI. CDR3 nucleotides: TGTGCCAGCAGTCAGCAGGGGTTCTATGGCTACACCTTC. This translates into CASSQQGFYGYTF.

The chain links TRBV7-2 to TRBJ1-1, with TRBD1 matching over 7 bases. This CDR3 has 15 amino acids. The V gene end was trimmed by 2 bases and the J gene end by 6 bases; junction bases not matched to a gene: 9. The germline CDR1 and CDR2 sequences are SGHTA and FQGNSA. CDR3 sequence (DNA): TGTGCCAGCAGCTTATGGGGACAGAAGGATTCTGAAGCTTTCTTT. Translated: CASSLWGQKDSEAFF.

The V call is TRBV2, the J call TRBJ1-6, with D possibly being TRBD1 (6 bases). V lost 6 bases, J lost 2 bases, and 17 bases lay in between. The length of the CDR3 is 17 residues. Germline assignment: CDR1 SNHLY and CDR2 FYNNEI. DNA for the CDR3: TGTGCCAGCAGCGATAGTACAGGGATCACCTATAATTCACCCCTCCACTTT. It specifies CASSDSTGITYNSPLHF.

V is TRBV6-5 and J is TRBJ2-5; 7 nucleotides match TRBD2. This CDR3 has 12 amino acids. CDR1 is MNHEY, CDR2 SVGAGI, per germline. The ends lost 7 bases at V and 7 bases at J; junction bases unmatched: 6. As DNA, the CDR3 is TGTGCCAGCACTAACACGGGAGGGACCCAGTACTTC. Translation: CASTNTGGTQYF.

This clone was detected a few times. This rearrangement joins TRBV20-1 to TRBJ2-3; 10 bases line up with TRBD2. Losses at the gene ends were 3 bases for V and 0 bases for J; bases not matched to a gene: 9. There are 17 residues in the CDR3. Germline CDR1 is DFQATT and CDR2 is SNEGSKA (reference sequence). The chain's CDR3 is CSASSASGGLSTDTQYF. The CDR3 nucleotides read TGCAGTGCTAGTTCGGCTAGCGGGGGACTAAGCACAGATACGCAGTATTTT.

The chain is built from TRBV9 and TRBJ1-5; perhaps TRBD1 as D (6 bases). From germline, CDR1 is SGDLS and CDR2 YYNGEE. V gave up 3 bases and J gave up 7 bases, with 23 bases separating them. CDR3 size: 17 residues. CDR3 residues: CASSEGVGPVSGQPQHF. CDR3 DNA: TGTGCCAGCAGCGAGGGGGTTGGGCCAGTAAGTGGACAGCCCCAGCATTTT.

J is TRBJ2-7 and V is TRBV2, with D perhaps TRBD1 (7 bases). The CDR3 contains 16 residues. V lost 6 bases to trimming and J lost 3 bases, with 21 bases between them. Germline V gene lookup returns CDR1 SNHLY and CDR2 FYNNEI. Here the CDR3 reads CASRPTWGDSFYEQYF. CDR3 in DNA: TGTGCCAGCAGACCGACCTGGGGGGACAGCTTCTACGAGCAGTACTTC.

This clone appeared once. The chain combines TRBV28 with TRBJ1-2, with D possibly TRBD1 on 6 matching bases. V was cut by 2 bases and J by 6 bases, with 10 bases left in between. CDR3 length: 13 amino acids. CDR1 MDHEN and CDR2 SYDVKM come from the germline V gene. The CDR3 is CASSLTGLNGYTF. CDR3 sequence (DNA): TGTGCCAGCAGTTTAACAGGGCTCAATGGCTACACCTTC.

This rearrangement joins TRBV2 to TRBJ2-1, with 7 bases matching TRBD1. The V segment lost 7 bases and the J segment 5 bases; nucleotides outside the gene matches: 5. This CDR3 has 13 amino acids. Germline V gene sequence: CDR1 SNHLY, CDR2 FYNNEI. The CDR3 DNA is TGTGCCAGCATACAGGGGCTAAACAATGAGCAGTTCTTC. It is translated as CASIQGLNNEQFF.

The gene calls are TRBV19 and TRBJ1-6; 12 bases match TRBD1. J lost 7 bases, V lost 9 bases, and 7 bases had no gene match. The length of the CDR3 is 15 residues. Germline V gene lookup returns CDR1 LNHDA and CDR2 SQIVND (reference sequence). For the CDR3, the DNA is TGTGCCAGCAAGGCGGGACAGGGGGCGAATTCACCCCTCCACTTT. The encoded protein is CASKAGQGANSPLHF.

The V and J genes are TRBV10-1 and TRBJ1-6; D may be TRBD1 (6 bases). The CDR3 is 13 residues long. V lost 6 bases, J lost 7 bases, and 10 bases lay in between. CDR1 and CDR2 from the germline V gene are WNHNN and SYGVQD (reference sequence). The CDR3 sequence: CASSGQGNSPLHF. Here the CDR3 DNA reads TGCGCCAGCAGCGGGCAGGGGAATTCACCCCTCCACTTT.